The T cell receptor beta chain under discussion was sequenced for a study of blood T cells in healthy people across ages. Germline V gives CDR1 SGHTA, CDR2 FQGNSA. J was trimmed by 4 bases and V by 5 bases; bases with no gene match: 5. There are 15 residues in the CDR3. Ten milliliters of peripheral blood were drawn from each donor into EDTA-treated tubes. The study's findings and limits: Naive T cell percentage by flow cytometry tracked strongly with beta diversity.

In regard to this clonotype: Its specificity is not known.

The second PCR ran roughly 7 to 12 cycles with a sample-barcoded 5' primer and J-beta primers. Every cDNA molecule bore a tag from a template-switch adaptor containing 12 random nucleotides. Every sample produced at least 3 million CDR3-containing paired-end reads. MiXCR, applied by TCRdb to the 5' RACE reads, yields one record per CDR3 protein. The table has 580,000 or so distinct CDR3 sequences, roughly 48% seen once. This TCR came from an elderly man in good health. The sample consisted of blood. The V gene is TRBV7-2, the J gene TRBJ2-3; 11 positions match TRBD2. The CDR3 region is CASSRLAGGPDTQYF. DNA of the CDR3: TGTGCCAGCAGCCGGCTAGCGGGGGGCCCAGATACGCAGTATTTT.